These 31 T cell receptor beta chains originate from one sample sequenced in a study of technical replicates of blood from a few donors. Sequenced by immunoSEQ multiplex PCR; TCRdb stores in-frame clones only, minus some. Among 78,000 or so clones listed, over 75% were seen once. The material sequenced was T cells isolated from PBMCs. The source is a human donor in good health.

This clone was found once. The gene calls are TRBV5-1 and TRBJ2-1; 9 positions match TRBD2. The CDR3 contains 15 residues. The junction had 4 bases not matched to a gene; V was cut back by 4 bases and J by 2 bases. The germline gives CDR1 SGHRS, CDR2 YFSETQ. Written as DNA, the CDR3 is TGCGCCAGCAGCCAGACTAGCGGAGCCTACAATGAGCAGTTCTTC. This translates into CASSQTSGAYNEQFF. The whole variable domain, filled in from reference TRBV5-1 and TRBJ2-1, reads KAGVTQTPRYLIKTRGQQVTLSCSPISGHRSVSWYQQTPGQGLQFLFEYFSETQRNKGNFPGRFSGRQFSNSRSEMNVSTLELGDSALYLCASSQTSGAYNEQFFGPGTRLTVL.

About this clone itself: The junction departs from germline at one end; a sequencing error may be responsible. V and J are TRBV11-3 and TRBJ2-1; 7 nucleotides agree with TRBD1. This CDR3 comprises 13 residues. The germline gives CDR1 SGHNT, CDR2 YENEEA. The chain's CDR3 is CASSLDWRGGSLF. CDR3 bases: TGTGCCAGCAGCTTAGATTGGAGAGGGGGCTCTCTCTTC.

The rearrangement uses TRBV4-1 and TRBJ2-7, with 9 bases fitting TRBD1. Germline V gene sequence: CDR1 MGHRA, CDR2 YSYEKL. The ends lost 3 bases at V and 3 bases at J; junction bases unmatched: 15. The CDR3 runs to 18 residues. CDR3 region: CASSHTLRDRALNYEQYF. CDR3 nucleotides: TGCGCCAGCAGCCACACCTTACGGGACAGGGCCCTAAACTACGAGCAGTACTTC.

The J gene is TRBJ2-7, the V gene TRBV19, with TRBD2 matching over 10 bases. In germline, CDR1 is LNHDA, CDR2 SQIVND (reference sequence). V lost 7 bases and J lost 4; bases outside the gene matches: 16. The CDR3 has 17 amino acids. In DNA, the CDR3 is TGTGCCAGTACCATGGGTGGAGGGCCACTAGCGGGGTACGAGCAGTACTTC. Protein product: CASTMGGGPLAGYEQYF.

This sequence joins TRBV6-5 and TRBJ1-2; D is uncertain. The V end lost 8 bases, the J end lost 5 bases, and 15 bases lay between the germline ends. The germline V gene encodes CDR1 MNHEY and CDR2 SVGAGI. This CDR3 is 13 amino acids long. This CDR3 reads CASCRRAQYGYTF. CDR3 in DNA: TGTGCCAGCTGCCGGAGGGCTCAATATGGCTACACCTTC.

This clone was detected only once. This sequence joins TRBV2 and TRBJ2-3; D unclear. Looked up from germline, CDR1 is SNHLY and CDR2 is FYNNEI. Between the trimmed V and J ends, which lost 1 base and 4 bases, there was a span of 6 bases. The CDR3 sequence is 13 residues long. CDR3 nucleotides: TGTGCCAGCAGTGAAGATATTCCAGATACGCAGTATTTT. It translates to CASSEDIPDTQYF.

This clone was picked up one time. This chain's CDR3 is CASSLPQGSPTEAFF. DNA of the CDR3: TGTGCCAGCAGTTTACCACAGGGCTCCCCTACTGAAGCTTTCTTT. The J gene is TRBJ1-1, the V gene TRBV6-6; D is perhaps TRBD1 (6 bases). V lost 4 bases and J lost 5, with 17 bases in between. The length of the CDR3 is 15 residues. Germline-derived CDR1 and CDR2 are MNHNY and SVGAGI (reference sequence).

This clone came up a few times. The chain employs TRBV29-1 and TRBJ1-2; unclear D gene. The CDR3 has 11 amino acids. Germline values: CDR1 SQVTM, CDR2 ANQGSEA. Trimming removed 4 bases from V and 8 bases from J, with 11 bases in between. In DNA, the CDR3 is TGCAGCGTTGCCACGGCGGGCGGCTACACCTTC. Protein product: CSVATAGGYTF.

The CDR3: CARGPQGTGELFF. The DNA of the CDR3 is TGTGCCAGGGGGCCCCAGGGAACCGGGGAGCTGTTTTTT. The chain recombines TRBV6-6 with TRBJ2-2; TRBD1 might be the D (5 bases). V lost 9 bases and J 5 bases, leaving 13 bases between the germline ends. Germline V lookup: CDR1 MNHNY, CDR2 SVGAGI (reference sequence). The CDR3 contains 13 residues.

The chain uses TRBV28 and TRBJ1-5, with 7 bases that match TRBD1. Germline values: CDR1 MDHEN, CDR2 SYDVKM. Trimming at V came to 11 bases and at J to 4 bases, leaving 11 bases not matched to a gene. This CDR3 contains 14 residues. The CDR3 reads CAGQRYRGNQPQHF. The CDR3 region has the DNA TGTGCCGGCCAACGCTACAGGGGTAATCAGCCCCAGCATTTT.

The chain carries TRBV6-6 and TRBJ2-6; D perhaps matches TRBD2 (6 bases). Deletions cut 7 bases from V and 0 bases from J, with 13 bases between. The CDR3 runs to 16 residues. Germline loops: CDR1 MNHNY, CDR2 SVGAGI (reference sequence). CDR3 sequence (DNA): TGTGCCAGCACGGGGGACGGAACCTCTGGGGCCAACGTCCTGACTTTC. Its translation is CASTGDGTSGANVLTF.

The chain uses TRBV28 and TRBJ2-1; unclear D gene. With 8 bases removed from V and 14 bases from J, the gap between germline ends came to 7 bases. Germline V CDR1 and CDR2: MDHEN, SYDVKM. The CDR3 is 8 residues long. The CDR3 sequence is CASGAEFF. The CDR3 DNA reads TGTGCCAGCGGAGCCGAGTTCTTC.

In DNA form, the CDR3 reads TGTGCCAGTAGAAGGGACAGGGAAGTTGAAGCTTTCTTT. Its translation: CASRRDREVEAFF. The chain combines TRBV19 with TRBJ1-1; 9 bases map to TRBD1. Germline CDR1 reads LNHDA; CDR2 reads SQIVND (reference sequence). Losses at the gene ends were 6 bases for V and 7 bases for J; bases not matched to a gene: 6. The CDR3 has 13 amino acids.

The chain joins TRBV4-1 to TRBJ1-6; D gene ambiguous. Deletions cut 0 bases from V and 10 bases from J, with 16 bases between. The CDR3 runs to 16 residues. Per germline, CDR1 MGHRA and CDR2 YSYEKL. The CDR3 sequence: CASSQDRARERSPLHF. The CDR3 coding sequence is TGCGCCAGCAGCCAAGATCGGGCGAGGGAAAGATCACCCCTCCACTTT.

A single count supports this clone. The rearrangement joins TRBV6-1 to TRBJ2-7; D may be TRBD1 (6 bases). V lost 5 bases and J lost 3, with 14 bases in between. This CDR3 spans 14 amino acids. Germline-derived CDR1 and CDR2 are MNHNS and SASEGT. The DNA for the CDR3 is TGTGCCAGCAGTCAGGACAGAGGGGTCTACGAGCAGTACTTC. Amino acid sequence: CASSQDRGVYEQYF.

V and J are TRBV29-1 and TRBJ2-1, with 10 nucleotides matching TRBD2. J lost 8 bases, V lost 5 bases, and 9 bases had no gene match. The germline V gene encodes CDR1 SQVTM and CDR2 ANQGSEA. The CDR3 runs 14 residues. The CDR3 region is CSVISSGSIHEQFF. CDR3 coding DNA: TGCAGCGTTATCTCTAGCGGGAGCATCCATGAGCAGTTCTTC.

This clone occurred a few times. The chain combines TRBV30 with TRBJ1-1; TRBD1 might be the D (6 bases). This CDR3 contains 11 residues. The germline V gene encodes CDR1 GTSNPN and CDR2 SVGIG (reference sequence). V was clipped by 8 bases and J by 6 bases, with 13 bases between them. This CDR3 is CAVTGGAEAFF. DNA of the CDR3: TGTGCCGTTACTGGGGGCGCTGAAGCTTTCTTT.

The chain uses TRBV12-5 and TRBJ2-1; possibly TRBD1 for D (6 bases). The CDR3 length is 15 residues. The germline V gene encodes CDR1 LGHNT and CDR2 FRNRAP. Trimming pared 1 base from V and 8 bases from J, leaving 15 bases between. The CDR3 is CASGLELTGIDEQFF. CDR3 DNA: TGTGCTAGTGGTTTGGAACTCACAGGGATCGATGAGCAGTTCTTC.

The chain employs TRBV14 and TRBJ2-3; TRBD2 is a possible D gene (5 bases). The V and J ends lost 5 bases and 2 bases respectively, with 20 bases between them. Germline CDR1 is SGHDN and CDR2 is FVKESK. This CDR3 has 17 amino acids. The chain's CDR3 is CASSLLGGRFPTDTQYF. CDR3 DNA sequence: TGTGCCAGCAGCTTATTGGGCGGGCGGTTCCCCACAGATACGCAGTATTTT.

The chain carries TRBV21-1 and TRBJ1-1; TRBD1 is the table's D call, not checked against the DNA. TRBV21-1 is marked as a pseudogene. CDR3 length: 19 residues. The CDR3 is CASSKVYCRTGQGNTEAFF. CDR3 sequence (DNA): TGTGCCAGCAGCAAAGTCTATTGTCGGACAGGGCAAGGGAACACTGAAGCTTTCTTT.

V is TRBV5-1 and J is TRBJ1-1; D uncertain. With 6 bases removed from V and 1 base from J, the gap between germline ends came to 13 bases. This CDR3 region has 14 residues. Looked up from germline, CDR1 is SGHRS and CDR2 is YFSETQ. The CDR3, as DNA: TGCGCCAGCACCCCGGGGTTGGCGAACACTGAAGCTTTCTTT. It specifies CASTPGLANTEAFF.

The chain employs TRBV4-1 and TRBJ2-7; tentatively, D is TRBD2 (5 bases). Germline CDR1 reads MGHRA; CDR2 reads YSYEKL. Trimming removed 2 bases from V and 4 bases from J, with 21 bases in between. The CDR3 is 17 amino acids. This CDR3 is CASSQSLFGEGKYEQYF. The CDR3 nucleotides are TGCGCCAGCAGCCAATCTTTGTTTGGCGAGGGTAAATACGAGCAGTACTTC.

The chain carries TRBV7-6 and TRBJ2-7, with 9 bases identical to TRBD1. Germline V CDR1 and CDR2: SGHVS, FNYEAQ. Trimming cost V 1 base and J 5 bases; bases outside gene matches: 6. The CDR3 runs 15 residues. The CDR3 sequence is CASSLEGQGLDEQYF. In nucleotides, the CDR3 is TGTGCCAGCAGCTTAGAGGGACAGGGTCTCGACGAGCAGTACTTC. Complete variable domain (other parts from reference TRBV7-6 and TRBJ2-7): GAGVSQSPRYKVTKRGQDVALRCDPISGHVSLYWYRQALGQGPEFLTYFNYEAQQDKSGLPNDRFSAERPEGSISTLTIQRTEQRDSAMYRCASSLEGQGLDEQYFGPGTRLTVT.

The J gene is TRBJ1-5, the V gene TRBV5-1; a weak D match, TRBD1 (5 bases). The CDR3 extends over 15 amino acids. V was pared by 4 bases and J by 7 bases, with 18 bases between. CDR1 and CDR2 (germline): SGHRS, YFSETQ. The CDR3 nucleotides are TGCGCCAGCAGCCTCTGGCCGGGGGTAGGGCAGCCCCAGCATTTT. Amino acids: CASSLWPGVGQPQHF. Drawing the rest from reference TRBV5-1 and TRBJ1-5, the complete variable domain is KAGVTQTPRYLIKTRGQQVTLSCSPISGHRSVSWYQQTPGQGLQFLFEYFSETQRNKGNFPGRFSGRQFSNSRSEMNVSTLELGDSALYLCASSLWPGVGQPQHFGDGTRLSIL.

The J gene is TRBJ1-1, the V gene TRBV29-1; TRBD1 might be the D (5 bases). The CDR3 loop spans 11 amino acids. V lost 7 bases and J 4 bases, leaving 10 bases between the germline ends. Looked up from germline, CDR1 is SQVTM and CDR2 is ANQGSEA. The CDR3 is CSAKDTTEAFF. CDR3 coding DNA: TGCAGCGCTAAGGACACCACTGAAGCTTTCTTT.

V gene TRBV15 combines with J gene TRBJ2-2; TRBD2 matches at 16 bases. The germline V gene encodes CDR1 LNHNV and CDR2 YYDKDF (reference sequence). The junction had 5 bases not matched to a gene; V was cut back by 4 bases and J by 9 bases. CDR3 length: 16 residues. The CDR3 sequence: CATSTWGLAGGWELFF. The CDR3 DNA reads TGTGCCACCAGCACCTGGGGACTAGCGGGGGGGTGGGAGCTGTTTTTT.

CDR3 coding DNA: TGTGCCAGCAGTTCCGCCGGGACAGGGACCTATGGCTACACCTTC. Protein: CASSSAGTGTYGYTF. The rearrangement joins TRBV27 to TRBJ1-2; 9 bases line up with TRBD1. V was clipped by 4 bases and J by 4 bases; unmatched bases: 7. Germline CDR1 and CDR2: MNHEY and SMNVEV (reference sequence). This CDR3 comprises 15 residues.

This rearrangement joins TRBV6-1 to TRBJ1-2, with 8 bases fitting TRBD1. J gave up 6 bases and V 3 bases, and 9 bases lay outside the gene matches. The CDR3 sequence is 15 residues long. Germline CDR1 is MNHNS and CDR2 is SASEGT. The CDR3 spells CASSDPRGRGDGYTF. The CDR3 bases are TGTGCCAGCAGTGATCCCAGGGGGCGCGGGGATGGCTACACCTTC.

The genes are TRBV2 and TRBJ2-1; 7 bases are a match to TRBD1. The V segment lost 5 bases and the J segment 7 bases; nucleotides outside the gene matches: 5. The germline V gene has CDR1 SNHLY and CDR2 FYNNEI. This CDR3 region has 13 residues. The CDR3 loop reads CASSQGVLNEQFF. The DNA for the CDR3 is TGTGCCAGCAGTCAGGGGGTTTTAAATGAGCAGTTCTTC.

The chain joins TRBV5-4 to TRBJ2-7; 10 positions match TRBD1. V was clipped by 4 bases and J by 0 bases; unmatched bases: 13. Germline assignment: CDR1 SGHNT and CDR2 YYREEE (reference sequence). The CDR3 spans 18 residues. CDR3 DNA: TGTGCCAGCAGCGTGACGGGACAGGGGATCCCACTCTCCTACGAGCAGTACTTC. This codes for CASSVTGQGIPLSYEQYF.

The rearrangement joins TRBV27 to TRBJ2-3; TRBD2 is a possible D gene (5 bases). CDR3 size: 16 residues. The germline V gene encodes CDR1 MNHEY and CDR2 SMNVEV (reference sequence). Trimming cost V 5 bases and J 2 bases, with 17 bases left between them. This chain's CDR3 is CASSPMGALYTDTQYF. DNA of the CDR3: TGTGCCAGCAGTCCAATGGGAGCCCTCTACACAGATACGCAGTATTTT.